A selection of T cell receptor beta chains follows, all from one sample in a study of identical twins. A single record per CDR3 protein comes from TCRdb applying MiXCR to the 5' RACE reads. The top ten clones hold 13% to 15% of a sample with over 200,000 distinct CDR3 sequences, about 6.7% of them seen once. The same data also went into a second study, on T cells expressing NK-cell markers.

The source material was CD8+ T cells sorted from blood. These receptor sequences come from a woman aged 18-29 years in good health. Both conserved end residues are part of each CDR3. Each record gives: CDR3 DNA, CDR3 protein, V gene, clone size, J gene, D gene. A D gene is named only where the DNA matches it firmly. Size is omitted from some rows. Given values are once, few, many or a class for expanded clones.

DNA: TGCAGTGCTAGAGGAGTGATGGACTCCTACGAGCAGTACTTC; CDR3: CSARGVMDSYEQYF; V: TRBV20-1; size: NA; J: TRBJ2-7; D: NA
DNA: TGTGCCAGCAGCTTAGCGCGAGGGCTAGCGATCTACAATGAGCAGTTCTTC; CDR3: CASSLARGLAIYNEQFF; V: TRBV7-9; size: NA; J: TRBJ2-1; D: NA
DNA: TGCGCCAGCAGCCAAGTGGCGACTAGCGGGGCGGATGAGCAGTTCTTC; CDR3: CASSQVATSGADEQFF; V: TRBV4-1; size: few; J: TRBJ2-1; D: TRBD2
DNA: TGCAGTGCTATAAAAGGATCCTACAATGAGCAGTTCTTC; CDR3: CSAIKGSYNEQFF; V: TRBV20-1; size: few; J: TRBJ2-1; D: NA
DNA: TGCGCCAGCAGCTCACTAGCGGGGGGCACAGATACGCAGTATTTT; CDR3: CASSSLAGGTDTQYF; V: TRBV5-1; size: NA; J: TRBJ2-3; D: TRBD2
DNA: TGTGCCAGCAGCCACGGGACTAGCGGCTACAATGAGCAGTTCTTC; CDR3: CASSHGTSGYNEQFF; V: TRBV3-1; size: many; J: TRBJ2-1; D: TRBD2
DNA: TGTGCCAGCAGCCCGGAGGGGGGCTCCTACAATGAGCAGTTCTTC; CDR3: CASSPEGGSYNEQFF; V: TRBV3-1; size: few; J: TRBJ2-1; D: NA
DNA: TGTGCCAGCAGCTTATGGCCGGGAATCACTGAAGCTTTCTTT; CDR3: CASSLWPGITEAFF; V: TRBV11-2; size: few; J: TRBJ1-1; D: NA
DNA: TGTGCCAGCGGGGAGGACGGATTGAACACTGAAGCTTTCTTT; CDR3: CASGEDGLNTEAFF; V: TRBV2; size: NA; J: TRBJ1-1; D: NA
DNA: TGTGCCAGCAGAGGAGGGGGGGCTTACGAGCAGTACTTC; CDR3: CASRGGGAYEQYF; V: TRBV12-3/TRBV12-4; size: many; J: TRBJ2-7; D: NA
DNA: TGTGCCAGCAGCGGGGGAGGTAAAAGTAAAAACATTCAGTACTTC; CDR3: CASSGGGKSKNIQYF; V: TRBV9; size: NA; J: TRBJ2-4; D: NA
DNA: TGTGCCAGCAGCTTGGTTATAGGTGACACCGGGGAGCTGTTTTTT; CDR3: CASSLVIGDTGELFF; V: TRBV5-5; size: few; J: TRBJ2-2; D: NA
DNA: TGTGCCAGCGGGGGACTCCTAGCCAAAAACATTCAGTACTTC; CDR3: CASGGLLAKNIQYF; V: TRBV6-1; size: NA; J: TRBJ2-4; D: NA
DNA: TGTGCCAGCAGTATATCATTCGGTGGTGGAAACACCATATATTTT; CDR3: CASSISFGGGNTIYF; V: TRBV27; size: NA; J: TRBJ1-3; D: NA
DNA: TGTGCCAGCAGTACTAATGGCTACACCTTC; CDR3: CASSTNGYTF; V: TRBV12-3/TRBV12-4; size: many; J: TRBJ1-2; D: NA
DNA: TGTGCCAGCAGCGCACCGGGACAGGGAGGTCCCGAGCAGTACTTC; CDR3: CASSAPGQGGPEQYF; V: TRBV7-9; size: many; J: TRBJ2-7; D: TRBD1
DNA: TGTGCCAGCAGCTTAGAATTGAGCGGGGGGAACTCCTACGAGCAGTACTTC; CDR3: CASSLELSGGNSYEQYF; V: TRBV7-8; size: many; J: TRBJ2-7; D: TRBD2
DNA: TGTGCCGGTGAAGCCGGGACAGGAACCTACGAGCAGTACTTC; CDR3: CAGEAGTGTYEQYF; V: TRBV7-9; size: few; J: TRBJ2-7; D: TRBD1
DNA: TGTGCCAGCAGCGGGGGACTAGCGGGGGGTTCGACAGATACGCAGTATTTT; CDR3: CASSGGLAGGSTDTQYF; V: TRBV7-9; size: few; J: TRBJ2-3; D: TRBD2
DNA: TGTGCCAGCAGCCAAGAACATCCCCGTACCTCTGGGGCCAACGTCCTGACTTTC; CDR3: CASSQEHPRTSGANVLTF; V: TRBV3-1; size: NA; J: TRBJ2-6; D: NA
DNA: TGTGCCAGCAGTTTTGTCCCATCTGAAGCTTTCTTT; CDR3: CASSFVPSEAFF; V: TRBV12-3/TRBV12-4; size: NA; J: TRBJ1-1; D: NA
DNA: TGCAGCGTCCCGAGCTCGGACACCTACTACGAGCAGTACTTC; CDR3: CSVPSSDTYYEQYF; V: TRBV29-1; size: NA; J: TRBJ2-7; D: NA
DNA: TGTGCCAGCAGGATAGATCTTGAGCAGTTCTTC; CDR3: CASRIDLEQFF; V: TRBV6-2/TRBV6-3; size: NA; J: TRBJ2-1; D: NA
DNA: TGTGCCACCACGGACAGGGGATATGACTACACCTTC; CDR3: CATTDRGYDYTF; V: TRBV15; size: many; J: TRBJ1-2; D: TRBD1
DNA: TGTGCCAGCCATACCCCCCGGGAGACCTCTGGGGCCAACGTCCTGACTTTC; CDR3: CASHTPRETSGANVLTF; V: TRBV6-1; size: few; J: TRBJ2-6; D: NA
DNA: TGCGCCAGCAGCCAAGACAGGATGCCCGGGGAGCTGTTTTTT; CDR3: CASSQDRMPGELFF; V: TRBV4-1; size: NA; J: TRBJ2-2; D: NA
DNA: TGTGCCAGCAGATCCACAGGGGAGGACAATCAGCCCCAGCATTTT; CDR3: CASRSTGEDNQPQHF; V: TRBV6-1; size: NA; J: TRBJ1-5; D: TRBD1
DNA: TGTGCCAGCAGTACCCGGGACGGCTCCTACGAGCAGTACTTC; CDR3: CASSTRDGSYEQYF; V: TRBV6-1; size: NA; J: TRBJ2-7; D: NA
DNA: TGTGCCAGCAGCTCCTCCCCCGGGACAGGGTTCTACGAGCAGTACTTC; CDR3: CASSSSPGTGFYEQYF; V: TRBV5-5; size: few; J: TRBJ2-7; D: TRBD1